Below are 28 T cell receptor beta chains sequenced from a single sample in a study of CD8 T cells in Susac syndrome (dated by TCRdb to between 2017 and 2020). The receptor library was made with the immunoSEQ multiplex PCR assay. RNA was extracted using the RNeasy kit, and about 0.5 to 1 ug of the RNA was reverse transcribed with random hexamers. The raw public data were reprocessed by TCRdb itself: fastp quality trimming at Q25, MiXCR clonotype calling, in-frame beta chains only. Rows with one shared CDR3 protein collapse into an entry with the most common genes and DNA. The sample table lists 100,000 to 110,000 distinct CDR3 sequences, 95% of them with a count of one. The top ten hold 0.3% of the sample. The specimen sequenced was CD8+ T cells from PBMCs. These receptors were obtained from a human donor with Susac syndrome.

CDR3 in DNA: TGTGCCAGCAGTCAGGGCCTCAACAGAGAGACCCAGTACTTC. Translating gives CASSQGLNRETQYF. The V and J genes are TRBV7-8 and TRBJ2-5, with D tentatively TRBD1 (5 bases). The germline CDR1 and CDR2 sequences are SGHVS and FQNEAQ. The CDR3 runs 14 residues. V lost 6 bases and J 4 bases, leaving 15 bases between the germline ends.

The rearrangement uses TRBV2 and TRBJ2-4; 7 positions match TRBD2. The length of the CDR3 is 16 residues. Germline V lookup: CDR1 SNHLY, CDR2 FYNNEI. J was trimmed by 8 bases and V by 6 bases; bases with no gene match: 16. The CDR3 here is CASRPTRTLGRDIQYF. The CDR3 DNA reads TGTGCCAGCAGGCCTACTAGGACCTTGGGGAGGGACATTCAGTACTTC.

This chain connects TRBV3-1 to TRBJ2-6; possibly TRBD1 for D (5 bases). CDR3 length equals 19 residues. V lost 1 base and J 0 bases, leaving 16 bases between the germline ends. Germline loops: CDR1 LGHDT, CDR2 YNNKEL (reference sequence). The CDR3 DNA sequence: TGTGCCAGCAGCCAAGCGAACGGACACCTTAGCTCTGGGGCCAACGTCCTGACTTTC. Translating gives CASSQANGHLSSGANVLTF.

This chain joins TRBV15 and TRBJ1-1, with unresolved D. The CDR3 length is 14 residues. Germline CDR1 and CDR2: LNHNV and YYDKDF (reference sequence). V shed 3 bases and J shed 3 bases, with 11 bases lying between them. The CDR3: CATSRVRGYTEAFF. CDR3 coding DNA: TGTGCCACCAGCAGGGTCCGAGGTTACACTGAAGCTTTCTTT.

The V call is TRBV7-9, the J call TRBJ1-3, with D unresolved. This CDR3 has 13 residues. CDR1 is SEHNR and CDR2 is FQNEAQ in the germline V gene (reference sequence). V dropped 5 bases and J dropped 1 base, with 6 bases sitting between them. In nucleotides, the CDR3 is TGTGCCAGCAGCCCAGTGTCTGGAAACACCATATATTTT. Amino acid sequence: CASSPVSGNTIYF.

The chain employs TRBV4-2 and TRBJ2-7; unclear D gene. Germline CDR1 reads LGHNA; CDR2 reads YNFKEQ. CDR3 length equals 15 residues. V dropped 0 bases and J dropped 2 bases, with 11 bases sitting between them. The CDR3 loop is CASSQEGQKAYEQYF. In DNA, the CDR3 is TGTGCCAGCAGCCAAGAAGGGCAGAAAGCCTACGAGCAGTACTTC.

In this sample, this clonotype turned up once. The gene calls are TRBV24-1 and TRBJ2-1; 7 nucleotides line up with TRBD2. Trimming cost V 5 bases and J 3 bases; bases outside gene matches: 9. This CDR3 is built from 16 residues. Germline CDR1 KGHDR, CDR2 SFDVKD. CDR3 nucleotide sequence: TGTGCCACCAGTGGGGGGGAGGGGTCCTTCTACAATGAGCAGTTCTTC. Its protein product is CATSGGEGSFYNEQFF.

The chain has TRBV9 and TRBJ2-1, with 8 positions matching TRBD2. The CDR3 sequence is 14 residues long. V trimming: 1 base; J trimming: 5 bases; junction bases outside the gene matches: 2. Germline V gives CDR1 SGDLS, CDR2 YYNGEE. The CDR3 DNA reads TGTGCCAGCAGCGTAAGCGGGGGCAACAATGAGCAGTTCTTC. As protein: CASSVSGGNNEQFF.

The chain recombines TRBV2 with TRBJ2-1, with D perhaps TRBD1 (5 bases). The CDR3 is 13 amino acids. The germline V gene has CDR1 SNHLY and CDR2 FYNNEI. V was shortened by 7 bases and J by 2 bases, with 9 bases between the two germline ends. CDR3 loop: CASKQETYNEQFF. CDR3 in DNA: TGTGCCAGCAAACAGGAAACCTACAATGAGCAGTTCTTC.

This sequence joins TRBV4-1 and TRBJ2-5, with D unresolved. V was shortened by 6 bases and J by 0 bases, with 8 bases between the two germline ends. The CDR3 is made up of 13 amino acids. Germline V lookup: CDR1 MGHRA, CDR2 YSYEKL. The CDR3: CASRHSNQETQYF. CDR3 nucleotides: TGCGCCAGCAGACACTCTAACCAAGAGACCCAGTACTTC.

The CDR3 region has the DNA TGTGCCAGCAGTATCCCTCGCAGGGTAGCCTCCTACGAGCAGTACTTC. Residues: CASSIPRRVASYEQYF. The rearrangement joins TRBV28 to TRBJ2-7, with D possibly being TRBD1 (5 bases). With 5 bases removed from V and 0 bases from J, the gap between germline ends came to 17 bases. The CDR3 contains 16 residues. Germline CDR1 is MDHEN and CDR2 is SYDVKM. The full variable domain, completed using reference TRBV28 and TRBJ2-7, is DVKVTQSSRYLVKRTGEKVFLECVQDMDHENMFWYRQDPGLGLRLIYFSYDVKMKEKGDIPEGYSVSREKKERFSLILESASTNQTSMYLCASSIPRRVASYEQYFGPGTRLTVT.

This clonotype was found a few times. The chain recombines TRBV6-4 with TRBJ2-1; 13 bases agree with TRBD2. The CDR3 covers 15 residues. The germline gives CDR1 MRHNA, CDR2 SNTAGT. V shed 5 bases, J shed 5 bases, and the junction held 3 bases outside the gene matches. CDR3 DNA sequence: TGTGCCAGCAGTCAGACTAGCGGGGGGCACAATGAGCAGTTCTTC. Its protein is CASSQTSGGHNEQFF.

The table lists this clonotype with a count of one. The chain employs TRBV24-1 and TRBJ1-6; 8 bases are a match to TRBD1. The germline CDR1 and CDR2 sequences are KGHDR and SFDVKD. J gave up 7 bases and V 3 bases, and 1 base lay outside the gene matches. CDR3 size: 14 residues. CDR3 protein: CATSDDRGNSPLHF. CDR3 coding DNA: TGTGCCACCAGTGATGACAGGGGCAATTCACCCCTCCACTTT.

The chain uses TRBV9 and TRBJ1-1, with D unresolved. Trimming took 3 bases from V and 4 from J, leaving 13 bases between them. The CDR3 runs to 14 residues. Germline-derived CDR1 and CDR2 are SGDLS and YYNGEE. CDR3 sequence reads: CASSETSRSTEAFF. The DNA of the CDR3 is TGTGCCAGCAGCGAGACTAGCCGGAGCACTGAAGCTTTCTTT.

This chain uses TRBV3-1 with TRBJ2-1; 12 bases fit TRBD2. The CDR3 covers 19 residues. From germline, CDR1 is LGHDT and CDR2 YNNKEL (reference sequence). V was clipped by 1 base and J by 9 bases; unmatched bases: 16. The CDR3 spells CASSQGFVLAGGSLLEQFF. The DNA of the CDR3 is TGTGCCAGCAGCCAAGGCTTCGTACTAGCGGGGGGCTCCTTGCTTGAGCAGTTCTTC.

The CDR3 DNA reads TGTGCCAGCAGTCCGCAACTAGTAGGGAACACCGGGGAGCTGTTTTTT. Translated, it gives CASSPQLVGNTGELFF. V is TRBV28 and J is TRBJ2-2; D perhaps matches TRBD2 (5 bases). From germline, CDR1 is MDHEN and CDR2 SYDVKM. The CDR3 extends over 16 amino acids. The V and J ends lost 5 bases and 1 base respectively, with 14 bases between them.

The chain has TRBV6-1 and TRBJ1-2, with 8 bases aligning to TRBD1. V shed 6 bases, J shed 4 bases, and the junction held 13 bases outside the gene matches. The CDR3 consists of 16 residues. Per the germline V gene, CDR1 is MNHNS and CDR2 is SASEGT. CDR3 sequence (DNA): TGTGCCAGCAGGGCGGACCCAGGGGGCCCTGGCTATGGCTACACCTTC. Amino acids: CASRADPGGPGYGYTF.

This chain uses TRBV14 with TRBJ2-7, with 9 bases that match TRBD1. Germline CDR1 SGHDN, CDR2 FVKESK. V was clipped by 6 bases and J by 6 bases; unmatched bases: 6. This CDR3 is built from 13 residues. CDR3 sequence: CASRRTGEVEQYF. The CDR3 nucleotides are TGTGCCAGCAGACGGACAGGGGAGGTCGAGCAGTACTTC.

This chain links TRBV29-1 with TRBJ2-7; D call uncertain. The CDR3 has 12 amino acids. V shed 4 bases and J shed 3 bases, with 10 bases lying between them. Germline assignment: CDR1 SQVTM and CDR2 ANQGSEA. The CDR3 region has the DNA TGCAGCGTTGTTGGCAACGACTACGAGCAGTACTTC. Protein product: CSVVGNDYEQYF.

This clonotype was seen once. V and J are TRBV4-1 and TRBJ2-7; D is undetermined. The CDR3 runs 15 residues. The germline V gene encodes CDR1 MGHRA and CDR2 YSYEKL. V lost 0 bases and J 2 bases, leaving 11 bases between the germline ends. The DNA for the CDR3 is TGCGCCAGCAGCCAAGATAGAAGGGCAACCTACGAGCAGTACTTC. Translated: CASSQDRRATYEQYF.

This sequence joins TRBV5-6 and TRBJ1-1; TRBD1 might be the D (5 bases). CDR1 SGHDT and CDR2 YYEEEE come from the germline V gene. V was clipped by 4 bases and J by 1 base, with 17 bases between them. The CDR3 loop spans 16 amino acids. In nucleotides, the CDR3 is TGTGCCAGCAGCATCGGGACTGCTTACGGGAACACTGAAGCTTTCTTT. Translation gives CASSIGTAYGNTEAFF.

This sequence joins TRBV2 and TRBJ2-7; D not resolved. CDR3 length equals 14 residues. Trimming shortened V by 4 bases and J by 0 bases, and 10 bases separated the two germline ends. Per the germline V gene, CDR1 is SNHLY and CDR2 is FYNNEI. The CDR3 coding sequence is TGTGCCAGCAGTGTAAAGTATAGCTCCTACGAGCAGTACTTC. It yields the protein CASSVKYSSYEQYF.

V and J are TRBV25-1 and TRBJ2-5; 11 positions agree with TRBD2. V lost 0 bases and J lost 1; bases outside the gene matches: 13. This CDR3 is built from 20 residues. The V gene's germline CDR1 is MGHDK and CDR2 SYGVNS. The DNA of the CDR3 is TGTGCCAGCAGTGAATATTATAGCGGGAGGGCCCTTAAATTCCAAGAGACCCAGTACTTC. Translating gives CASSEYYSGRALKFQETQYF.

The chain uses TRBV10-3 and TRBJ1-2; no reliable D call. Germline assignment: CDR1 ENHRY and CDR2 SYGVKD. Trimming took off 0 bases at V and 4 bases at J, with 12 bases between the two ends. The CDR3 is 15 residues long. CDR3 DNA: TGTGCCATCAGTGAGTCATCAGCGGTTGTCTATGGCTACACCTTC. Encoded protein: CAISESSAVVYGYTF.

The chain carries TRBV20-1 and TRBJ2-2; weak D call: TRBD1 (6 bases). The germline gives CDR1 DFQATT, CDR2 SNEGSKA (reference sequence). V lost 6 bases and J lost 2, with 19 bases in between. The CDR3 has 16 residues. Written as DNA, the CDR3 is TGCAGTGCCCATGAGGGGGAGAGTCCTAACACCGGGGAGCTGTTTTTT. It specifies CSAHEGESPNTGELFF.

The J gene is TRBJ2-7, the V gene TRBV18; D gene unclear. Germline CDR1 and CDR2: KGHSH and LQKENI. This CDR3 is 14 amino acids long. Trimming removed 3 bases from V and 2 bases from J, with 11 bases in between. This CDR3 reads CASSPGLRTYEQYF. For the CDR3, the DNA is TGTGCCAGCTCACCCGGGCTCAGAACCTACGAGCAGTACTTC.

The V gene is TRBV20-1, the J gene TRBJ2-1; 11 nucleotides agree with TRBD2. V shed 7 bases and J 12 bases; nucleotides not matched to a gene: 14. CDR3 length: 14 residues. In germline, CDR1 is DFQATT, CDR2 SNEGSKA (reference sequence). The CDR3 coding sequence is TGCAGTGTCTCACTAGCGGGGGAGCCGTTGGGGCAGTTCTTC. This sequence encodes CSVSLAGEPLGQFF.

This clonotype was found once. The CDR3 nucleotides are TGTGCCAGCAGCTTAGCGACAAGGAATCAGCCCCAGCATTTT. Protein product: CASSLATRNQPQHF. The chain combines TRBV7-8 with TRBJ1-5; D is undetermined. Trimming took off 0 bases at V and 4 bases at J, with 7 bases between the two ends. The CDR3 contains 14 residues. The germline V gene has CDR1 SGHVS and CDR2 FQNEAQ.